The present entry profiles one T cell receptor beta chain with its context. Its target is not known. This sequence may be a read error, since a much larger clone differs from it by one base. The final CDR3 position lacks the conserved phenylalanine or tryptophan, pointing to a likely read error. The CDR3 has 14 residues. The germline CDR1 and CDR2 sequences are KGHSH and LQKENI. With 0 bases removed from V and 10 bases from J, the gap between germline ends came to 13 bases. Using unique molecular identifiers, the investigators prepared the TCRbeta library. TCRdb redid the calling of the PCR reads with MiXCR, one entry per CDR3 protein. The sample contains 250,000 to 400,000 distinct CDR3 sequences, approximately 23% of which appear only once. This sample was included in a study of T-cell reconstitution after alpha-beta-depleted transplantation in children. Study results and caveats: For some patients, TCRbeta diversity was high at day 60 because of recipient T cells and thymic progenitors that survived. Several hundred rapidly expanded clones from non-depleted graft cells reportedly supplied alpha-beta T cells about two months post-transplant. Most T-cell counts and diversity one year after the transplant came from T cells that were newly produced.

This specimen consisted of PBMCs, mostly from graft donor cells, obtained 180 days after TCRalphabeta/CD19-depleted stem cell transplant. The receptor was isolated from a male patient between 5 and 17 years old who had a stem cell transplant for acute lymphoblastic leukemia, so the T cells may come from the graft donor. The rearrangement uses TRBV18 and TRBJ2-1; D uncertain. The CDR3 DNA follows: TGTGCCAGCTCACCACCGAGCCCGGAGACCGAGCAGTTCTCC. This sequence encodes CASSPPSPETEQFS.